The 22 T cell receptor beta chains reported below all come from one sample, sequenced in a study of siplizumab effects on memory and regulatory T cells. The repertoire was sequenced with immunoSEQ multiplex PCR; TCRdb's copy has only in-frame clones and lacks some. The sample contains 70,000 to 90,000 clones, 93% of which appear only once. Sample: CD8+ T cells sorted from blood. The origin of the receptors is a human donor in good health.

The J gene is TRBJ1-6, the V gene TRBV4-1; 8 nucleotides agree with TRBD1. Germline V CDR1 and CDR2: MGHRA, YSYEKL. V lost 3 bases, J lost 6 bases, and 10 bases stayed unmatched. This CDR3 region has 17 residues. The CDR3 sequence is CASSQDTTRGPNSPLHF. The DNA for the CDR3 is TGCGCCAGCAGCCAGGACACGACCAGGGGGCCTAATTCACCCCTCCACTTT.

V gene TRBV7-2 combines with J gene TRBJ2-7; 9 positions match TRBD1. CDR1 SGHTA and CDR2 FQGNSA come from the germline V gene. The CDR3 contains 16 residues. V was clipped by 5 bases and J by 2 bases; unmatched bases: 10. In DNA form, the CDR3 reads TGTGCCAGCAGCCCCACTCGGACAGGGGAGGCCTACGAGCAGTACTTC. It is translated as CASSPTRTGEAYEQYF.

With regard to this clone: In the same sample, other DNA sequences code for this CDR3. The rearrangement uses TRBV5-1 and TRBJ2-2; D is uncertain. The germline gives CDR1 SGHRS, CDR2 YFSETQ. CDR3 length: 13 amino acids. Trimming removed 0 bases at V and 5 bases at J, with 5 bases between. The CDR3 loop reads CASSLGGTGELFF. In DNA form, the CDR3 reads TGCGCCAGCAGCTTGGGGGGAACCGGGGAGCTGTTTTTT.

The chain is built from TRBV19 and TRBJ1-1; D gene ambiguous. The CDR3 is 13 amino acids. Germline V gene lookup returns CDR1 LNHDA and CDR2 SQIVND (reference sequence). V dropped 8 bases and J dropped 1 base, with 11 bases sitting between them. Here the CDR3 DNA reads TGTGCCAGTTGGAAGGAGTGGAACACTGAAGCTTTCTTT. Its protein product is CASWKEWNTEAFF.

This CDR3 is CASSYSTSYEQYF. The DNA for the CDR3 is TGTGCCAGCAGTTACTCGACTTCCTACGAGCAGTACTTC. The chain combines TRBV6-5 with TRBJ2-7; D gene unclear. This CDR3 is 13 amino acids long. Trimming left V 0 bases short and J 1 base short, with 4 bases between. Germline V lookup: CDR1 MNHEY, CDR2 SVGAGI.

This clone has more than one count but fewer than ten. The chain links TRBV19 to TRBJ1-1; TRBD1 agrees at 8 bases. CDR1 and CDR2 from the germline V gene are LNHDA and SQIVND (reference sequence). The ends lost 5 bases at V and 4 bases at J; junction bases unmatched: 6. This CDR3 has 14 residues. The CDR3 protein is CASSSGQGGTEAFF. CDR3 DNA sequence: TGTGCCAGTAGTTCCGGACAGGGTGGCACTGAAGCTTTCTTT.

This clone has just one count. The chain carries TRBV10-2 and TRBJ2-6; D gene ambiguous. The V and J ends lost 3 bases and 19 bases respectively, with 13 bases between them. The CDR3 consists of 11 residues. The germline V gene encodes CDR1 WSHSY and CDR2 SAAADI. CDR3 protein: CASSEGASVTF. The CDR3 DNA is TGCGCCAGCAGTGAAGGCGCCTCTGTTACTTTC.

The CDR3 loop reads CASSLGGSVFGYTF. The CDR3 nucleotides read TGTGCCAGCAGCTTGGGGGGGTCCGTATTCGGCTACACCTTC. This chain uses TRBV5-6 with TRBJ1-2, with D tentatively TRBD1 (5 bases). Germline CDR1 SGHDT, CDR2 YYEEEE. The CDR3 is 14 amino acids. V shed 0 bases and J shed 8 bases, with 14 bases lying between them. The full variable domain, its missing parts supplied by reference TRBV5-6 and TRBJ1-2, is DAGVTQSPTHLIKTRGQQVTLRCSPKSGHDTVSWYQQALGQGPQFIFQYYEEEERQRGNFPDRFSGHQFPNYSSELNVNALLLGDSALYLCASSLGGSVFGYTFGSGTRLTVV.

V and J are TRBV2 and TRBJ2-1; D is undetermined. CDR1 is SNHLY and CDR2 is FYNNEI in the germline V gene. Trimming removed 7 bases from V and 10 bases from J, with 14 bases in between. The CDR3 consists of 12 residues. This CDR3 is CASTGRPNEQFF. CDR3 nucleotide sequence: TGTGCCAGCACTGGCAGACCCAACGAGCAGTTCTTC.

The chain recombines TRBV6-5 with TRBJ2-5; 9 bases match TRBD2. J lost 2 bases, V lost 5 bases, and 6 bases had no gene match. The germline gives CDR1 MNHEY, CDR2 SVGAGI. This CDR3 is built from 15 residues. The DNA for the CDR3 is TGTGCCAGCAGTCCGGGACTAGCATGGCAAGAGACCCAGTACTTC. Residues: CASSPGLAWQETQYF.

The chain carries TRBV21-1 and TRBJ1-5. TRBV21-1 is recorded as a pseudogene. This CDR3 has 13 residues. The CDR3 DNA reads TGTGCCAGCAGCAAAGACCGGGTTCAGCCCCAGCATTTT. Its translation is CASSKDRVQPQHF.

The chain carries TRBV7-2 and TRBJ1-1; 10 nucleotides agree with TRBD1. Germline loops: CDR1 SGHTA, CDR2 FQGNSA. CDR3 length: 18 amino acids. V shed 4 bases, J shed 3 bases, and the junction held 14 bases outside the gene matches. The CDR3 reads CASSSKTGGNPRDTEAFF. In DNA form, the CDR3 reads TGTGCCAGCAGCTCGAAGACAGGGGGCAACCCTCGTGACACTGAAGCTTTCTTT.

The chain combines TRBV10-1 with TRBJ2-1, with D tentatively TRBD1 or TRBD2 (5 bases each). Germline V lookup: CDR1 WNHNN, CDR2 SYGVQD (reference sequence). The CDR3 length is 11 residues. Trimming cost V 5 bases and J 8 bases, with 7 bases left between them. Here the CDR3 DNA reads TGCGCCAGCAGTCGAGGGGATGAGCAGTTCTTC. It codes for CASSRGDEQFF.

The rearrangement links TRBV29-1 to TRBJ1-2; 8 nucleotides agree with TRBD1. The junction had 12 bases not matched to a gene; V was cut back by 0 bases and J by 9 bases. The germline V gene has CDR1 SQVTM and CDR2 ANQGSEA. The CDR3 totals 15 residues. Here the CDR3 reads CSVEDTRDRLPCYTF. The CDR3 DNA follows: TGCAGCGTTGAAGACACAAGGGACAGGTTACCCTGCTACACCTTC.

The chain joins TRBV6-1 to TRBJ1-5; D call uncertain. The CDR3 spans 16 residues. V was cut by 1 base and J by 1 base, with 11 bases left in between. Germline CDR1 reads MNHNS; CDR2 reads SASEGT. CDR3 coding DNA: TGTGCCAGCAGTGAAGAGACGGGGATCAGCAATCAGCCCCAGCATTTT. Residues: CASSEETGISNQPQHF.

This chain connects TRBV19 to TRBJ2-7; D ambiguous. The CDR3 length is 15 residues. Germline CDR1 LNHDA, CDR2 SQIVND (reference sequence). Trimming stripped 1 base from V and 2 bases from J, with 12 bases between. Here the CDR3 DNA reads TGTGCCAGTAGTATAGGACTTGGCCGACCCTACGAGCAGTACTTC. It codes for CASSIGLGRPYEQYF.

This sequence joins TRBV9 and TRBJ1-3; D call uncertain. Trimming shortened V by 3 bases and J by 3 bases, and 4 bases separated the two germline ends. Germline-derived CDR1 and CDR2 are SGDLS and YYNGEE. The CDR3 is made up of 12 amino acids. CDR3 amino acids: CASSGSGNTIYF. The CDR3 DNA is TGTGCCAGCAGCGGCAGTGGAAACACCATATATTTT.

The CDR3 DNA is TGTGCCAGCACCCCAGTCGGCGTCACTGAAGCTTTCTTT. Translation: CASTPVGVTEAFF. J is TRBJ1-1 and V is TRBV6-1; D not resolved. Looked up from germline, CDR1 is MNHNS and CDR2 is SASEGT. V lost 7 bases to trimming and J lost 4 bases, with 13 bases between them. CDR3 length: 13 amino acids.

This chain links TRBV4-2 with TRBJ1-6; no reliable D call. With 0 bases removed from V and 8 bases from J, the gap between germline ends came to 23 bases. The CDR3 runs 19 residues. Germline CDR1 reads LGHNA; CDR2 reads YNFKEQ. CDR3 nucleotide sequence: TGTGCCAGCAGCCAAGATTACCCCACCCAGCCCGGCTACGATTCACCCCTCCACTTT. As protein: CASSQDYPTQPGYDSPLHF.

The chain joins TRBV9 to TRBJ2-7, with 7 bases identical to TRBD2. Germline CDR1 and CDR2: SGDLS and YYNGEE. The CDR3 is made up of 13 amino acids. Unmatched junction bases numbered 2, after V lost 3 bases and J lost 2 bases. The CDR3 region is CASSGSGAYEQYF. The DNA for the CDR3 is TGTGCCAGCAGCGGAAGCGGGGCCTACGAGCAGTACTTC.

This sequence joins TRBV4-1 and TRBJ2-7, with D possibly being TRBD1 (5 bases). Germline CDR1 and CDR2: MGHRA and YSYEKL. This CDR3 contains 13 residues. Trimming pared 4 bases from V and 2 bases from J, leaving 9 bases between. CDR3 amino acids: CASSPTVAYEQYF. CDR3 in DNA: TGCGCCAGCAGCCCGACAGTTGCCTACGAGCAGTACTTC.

The chain has TRBV7-9 and TRBJ1-5; D unclear. V dropped 1 base and J dropped 6 bases, with 4 bases sitting between them. The CDR3 contains 12 residues. Germline CDR1 and CDR2: SEHNR and FQNEAQ (reference sequence). CDR3 loop: CASSLDVQPQHF. The CDR3 bases are TGTGCCAGCAGCTTAGACGTTCAGCCCCAGCATTTT.